This is a list of T cell receptor beta chains from one sample in a study of circulating CD8 cells and anti-PD-1 response in melanoma. TCRdb called the reads again in MiXCR, with one record for every CDR3 protein. This table holds approximately 740 distinct CDR3 sequences, roughly 4.8% found once. The starting material was CD8+ T cells from PBMCs, obtained at baseline or after one month of anti-PD-1 therapy (not recorded which). The receptors were gathered from a human donor with melanoma. Both conserved end residues are part of each CDR3. The D gene is left open where the match is weak. Each size is once, few or many counts, or a class when the clone is expanded.

J: TRBJ2-1; V: TRBV5-8; D: TRBD2; size: large; CDR3: CASSSWGAGESYNEQFF; DNA: TGTGCCAGCAGCTCCTGGGGAGCGGGGGAGTCTTACAATGAGCAGTTCTTC
J: TRBJ2-7; V: TRBV4-2; D: TRBD2; size: medium-sized; CDR3: CASSQDPLAVYEQYF; DNA: TGTGCCAGCAGCCAAGATCCGCTAGCGGTATACGAGCAGTACTTC
J: TRBJ1-2; V: TRBV19; D: TRBD1; size: large; CDR3: CASRPQGANYGYTF; DNA: TGTGCCAGTAGGCCACAGGGGGCGAACTATGGCTACACCTTC
J: TRBJ2-3; V: TRBV28; D: TRBD2; size: large; CDR3: CASSSWTSGANTQYF; DNA: TGTGCCAGCAGTTCCTGGACTAGCGGGGCAAATACGCAGTATTTT
J: TRBJ2-5; V: TRBV6-5; D: TRBD2; size: medium-sized; CDR3: CASSAKRLAGGGKTQYF; DNA: TGTGCCAGCAGTGCCAAGAGACTAGCGGGGGGAGGGAAGACCCAGTACTTC
J: TRBJ1-6; V: TRBV20-1; D: .; size: medium-sized; CDR3: CSARFRVSRNSPLHF; DNA: TGCAGTGCTAGATTTCGGGTATCCCGTAATTCACCCCTCCACTTT
J: TRBJ1-5; V: TRBV28; D: TRBD1; size: medium-sized; CDR3: CASRKSWGQQPNLHF; DNA: TGTGCCAGCAGGAAAAGTTGGGGACAGCAACCAAATTTGCATTTT
J: TRBJ2-1; V: TRBV27; D: .; size: large; CDR3: CASSLSGSANEQFF; DNA: TGTGCCAGCAGTTTGTCAGGGAGCGCCAATGAGCAGTTCTTC
J: TRBJ2-7; V: TRBV4-1; D: .; size: large; CDR3: CASSPSRDNYYEQYF; DNA: TGCGCCAGCAGCCCCTCTAGGGACAACTACTACGAGCAGTACTTC
J: TRBJ2-1; V: TRBV19; D: TRBD2; size: medium-sized; CDR3: CASSNGGAYNEQFF; DNA: TGTGCCAGTAGTAACGGGGGGGCCTACAATGAGCAGTTCTTC
J: TRBJ2-1; V: TRBV29-1; D: .; size: large; CDR3: CSVEAGGDTNEQFF; DNA: TGCAGCGTTGAAGCGGGGGGCGACACTAATGAGCAGTTCTTC
J: TRBJ2-4; V: TRBV7-9; D: .; size: large; CDR3: CASSGAGGDENIQYF; DNA: TGTGCCAGCAGCGGGGCCGGGGGAGACGAAAACATTCAGTACTTC
J: TRBJ2-7; V: TRBV29-1; D: TRBD1; size: medium-sized; CDR3: CSVVIGTGGYEQYF; DNA: TGCAGCGTTGTAATAGGGACAGGGGGCTACGAGCAGTACTTC
J: TRBJ2-5; V: TRBV12-3/TRBV12-4; D: TRBD2; size: large; CDR3: CASTVGGETQYF; DNA: TGTGCCAGCACCGTGGGGGGGGAGACCCAGTACTTC
J: TRBJ2-5; V: TRBV7-2; D: .; size: large; CDR3: CASSLGLRGGHQETQYF; DNA: TGTGCCAGCAGCTTAGGATTGCGCGGGGGCCACCAAGAGACCCAGTACTTC
J: TRBJ2-1; V: TRBV10-2; D: .; size: medium-sized; CDR3: CASMAGSNEQFF; DNA: TGCGCCAGCATGGCGGGGTCCAATGAGCAGTTCTTC
J: TRBJ2-3; V: TRBV29-1; D: TRBD2; size: large; CDR3: CSVSITSGGADTQYF; DNA: TGCAGCGTTTCTATCACTAGCGGGGGAGCAGATACGCAGTATTTT
J: TRBJ2-7; V: TRBV29-1; D: TRBD1; size: large; CDR3: CSVLTGGSYGQYF; DNA: TGCAGCGTCCTAACAGGGGGCTCGTACGGGCAGTACTTC
J: TRBJ2-1; V: TRBV9; D: .; size: large; CDR3: CASSLQAYNEQFF; DNA: TGTGCCAGCAGCCTGCAGGCCTACAATGAGCAGTTCTTC
J: TRBJ2-3; V: TRBV9; D: .; size: medium-sized; CDR3: CASSPTGMESTDTQYF; DNA: TGTGCCAGCAGCCCCACAGGGATGGAAAGCACAGATACGCAGTATTTT